Shown below are 3 T cell receptor beta chains from a single sample sequenced in a study of blood T cell repertoires in COVID-19. Some clones are missing from TCRdb's copy, which holds only in-frame ones; the method was immunoSEQ multiplex PCR. The table has under 150,000 clones, about 87% seen once. The specimen sequenced was peripheral blood. The receptors were sampled from a human donor in a cohort sampled during active COVID-19.

The chain employs TRBV6-5 and TRBJ2-1; D possibly corresponds to TRBD1 (8 bases). Germline CDR1 MNHEY, CDR2 SVGAGI. V was cut by 7 bases and J by 3 bases, with 13 bases left in between. This CDR3 has 14 residues. CDR3 amino acids: CASTTGGGYNEQFF. In nucleotides, the CDR3 is TGTGCCAGCACTACAGGGGGGGGCTACAATGAGCAGTTCTTC.

The V and J genes are TRBV24-1 and TRBJ2-7; 10 positions match TRBD1. V was pared by 5 bases and J by 2 bases, with 8 bases of the junction left unmatched. CDR3 length equals 16 residues. The germline V gene encodes CDR1 KGHDR and CDR2 SFDVKD. CDR3 sequence reads: CATSGPGTGVAYEQYF. CDR3 DNA sequence: TGTGCCACCAGTGGCCCCGGGACAGGGGTAGCCTACGAGCAGTACTTC.

This chain joins TRBV25-1 and TRBJ1-2; D is perhaps TRBD1 (5 bases). CDR1 is MGHDK and CDR2 is SYGVNS in the germline V gene. This CDR3 spans 16 amino acids. The V gene lost 0 bases and the J gene lost 3 bases, with 14 bases spanning the gap. CDR3 coding DNA: TGTGCCAGCAGTGAATACGAAGGGTCGGGGGACTATGGCTACACCTTC. It yields the protein CASSEYEGSGDYGYTF.